This entry features one T cell receptor beta chain sequence. Per germline, CDR1 SQVTM and CDR2 ANQGSEA. Unmatched junction bases numbered 7, after V lost 8 bases and J lost 7 bases. The CDR3 totals 11 residues. In the source study's methods: Cell counts per sample came from amplifying reference gene primers. TCRdb's copy holds only in-frame clones and misses some; the assay was immunoSEQ multiplex PCR. V and J calls and clone size are as listed in that table; D and trimming were resolved from the DNA. The sample has 410,000 or so clones, over 75% seen once. These data are taken from a study of blood T cell repertoires in COVID-19.

The chain uses TRBV29-1 and TRBJ1-2; 7 bases map to TRBD1. Sequencing was done on a sample of peripheral blood. The sequence derives from a woman in her thirties or forties with COVID-19, enrolled during active disease. The CDR3 here is CSTQGGAGYTF. The CDR3 DNA sequence: TGCAGCACCCAGGGGGGAGCTGGCTACACCTTC.